This T cell receptor (beta chain) was recorded in a study of vaccination effects on CD4 cells after COVID-19. Looking at the study overall: Two recovered convalescent patients were sampled 16 days and one week pre-vaccination. Roughly 2.1 million PBMC per well were cultured with 10 IU/ml IL-2 and about 10 ug/ml peptides.

The data were produced by immunoSEQ multiplex PCR, yet TCRdb's version contains in-frame clones alone and is incomplete. The table has more than 60,000 clones, about 69% seen once. Culture proceeded for more than 8 days, and CD4+ T cells were then isolated. Infection with SARS-CoV-2 occurred in the person between March and December 2020, and PCR confirmed it. IL-2 medium took the place of half the medium on both days 3 and 7. Concerning this clone itself: Antigen specificity is unknown.

Unmatched junction bases numbered 13, after V lost 4 bases and J lost 9 bases. The CDR3 has 16 amino acids. CDR1 is LGHNA, CDR2 YSLEER, per germline. This TCR was sampled from a human donor who had a prior SARS-CoV-2 infection. The chain links TRBV4-3 to TRBJ2-3, with TRBD2 matching over 10 bases. Source: CD4+ T cells from PBMCs cultured without peptide, taken before COVID-19 vaccination. The CDR3 DNA reads as TGCGCCAGCAGCCGAGCTCCCGGGACTAGCGTCCCAACGCAGTATTTT. This sequence encodes CASSRAPGTSVPTQYF.